The source of this T cell receptor beta chain is a study of blood T cells in healthy people across ages. The authors ran a second PCR of 7 to 11 cycles using a sample-barcoded 5' primer and a J-beta primer mix. TCRdb reanalysed the 5' RACE reads using MiXCR and keeps one entry per CDR3 protein. The sample includes roughly 1,000,000 distinct CDR3 sequences, 20% to 25% of them seen just once. Isolation of PBMCs gave at least 7 million cells per sample. In addition, the sample was reused for a study of T cells of mothers and their children. From that study: When mothers and children were related, their normalized repertoire overlap, which was always slightly higher, did not differ significantly from that of unrelated pairs. No persistent microchimeric T cell clones were detected at 95 to 100 clones per million clonotypes sensitivity.

This TCR came from a girl aged 2 to 10 in good health. The sequencing input was blood.

The DNA of the CDR3 is TGTGCCAGTAGCAAAGGGGACATGTACACCGGGGAGCTGTTTTTT. Protein product: CASSKGDMYTGELFF. V gene TRBV19 combines with J gene TRBJ2-2; D is perhaps TRBD1 (6 bases). The CDR3 length is 15 residues. The germline V gene encodes CDR1 LNHDA and CDR2 SQIVND (reference sequence). Trimming pared 6 bases from V and 3 bases from J, leaving 14 bases between. The variable domain in full, completed from reference TRBV19 and TRBJ2-2, reads DGGITQSPKYLFRKEGQNVTLSCEQNLNHDAMYWYRQDPGQGLRLIYYSQIVNDFQKGDIAEGYSVSREKKESFPLTVTSAQKNPTAFYLCASSKGDMYTGELFFGEGSRLTVL.